Listed below are T cell receptor beta chains from one sample, sequenced in a study of cytomegalovirus exposure and HLA in healthy donors. The data were produced by immunoSEQ multiplex PCR, yet TCRdb's version contains in-frame clones alone and is incomplete. In the table there are some 180,000 clones, less than 80% of which are singletons. The sample comprised PBMCs. These receptors all stem from a woman in her thirties in good health and CMV-seropositive. Each CDR3 is given with its conserved first and last residue. The D gene is left open where the match is weak. Only part of the rows carry a size: once, few, many, or a class if the clone is expanded.

TRBV5-1	-	-	TRBJ1-1	CASSLVQGLNTEAFF	TGCGCCAGCAGCTTGGTTCAGGGGTTGAACACTGAAGCTTTCTTT
TRBV2	-	-	TRBJ1-4	CASSQGEKLFF	TGTGCCAGCAGCCAGGGCGAAAAACTGTTTTTT
TRBV7-8	-	-	TRBJ1-1	CASSFQAGNTEAFF	TGTGCCAGCAGCTTTCAGGCGGGGAACACTGAAGCTTTCTTT
TRBV11-3	-	-	TRBJ2-5	CASSLGQAETQYF	TGTGCCAGCAGCTTAGGACAGGCGGAGACCCAGTACTTC
TRBV4-3	-	-	TRBJ2-1	CASSQTVQVSSYNEQFF	TGCGCCAGCAGCCAGACGGTACAGGTTAGCTCCTACAATGAGCAGTTCTTC
TRBV4-1	-	-	TRBJ1-5	CASSQVSRQGSNQPQHF	TGCGCCAGCAGCCAAGTCTCCAGGCAGGGGAGCAATCAGCCCCAGCATTTT
TRBV6-5	-	-	TRBJ2-1	CASSPSGLEQFF	TGTGCCAGCAGCCCGTCGGGTTTGGAGCAGTTCTTC
TRBV5-1	few	-	TRBJ2-1	CASSLVRSSYNEQFF	TGCGCCAGCAGCTTGGTGCGGAGCTCCTACAATGAGCAGTTCTTC
TRBV29-1	-	TRBD1	TRBJ2-6	CSARGPGANVLTF	TGCAGCGCCAGGGGGCCTGGGGCCAACGTCCTGACTTTC
TRBV29-1	few	-	TRBJ2-7	CSAMDRDYEQYF	TGCAGCGCTATGGACAGAGACTACGAGCAGTACTTC
TRBV27	once	-	TRBJ1-1	CASSQRTAYLSEAFF	TGTGCCAGCAGTCAACGGACTGCCTACCTAAGTGAAGCTTTCTTT
TRBV18	-	-	TRBJ1-1	CASSPPFAEAFF	TGTGCCAGCTCACCACCCTTCGCTGAAGCTTTCTTT
TRBV6-5	once	TRBD1	TRBJ2-7	CASSYSGTGANEQYF	TGTGCCAGCAGTTACTCTGGGACAGGGGCCAATGAGCAGTACTTC
TRBV5-1	-	TRBD1	TRBJ1-3	CASSLGQGAGNTIYF	TGCGCCAGCAGCTTAGGACAGGGGGCTGGAAACACCATATATTTT
TRBV9	-	TRBD1	TRBJ2-1	CASSGRDRGTRGKQFF	TGTGCCAGCAGCGGACGGGACAGGGGAACCCGCGGGAAGCAGTTCTTC
TRBV6-5	-	TRBD1	TRBJ1-2	CASSYHGDRGSYTF	TGTGCCAGCAGTTACCACGGGGACAGGGGTAGCTACACCTTC
TRBV4-3	-	-	TRBJ2-3	CASSPSRTDTQYF	TGCGCCAGCAGCCCTAGTCGGACAGATACGCAGTATTTT
TRBV6-1	-	TRBD1	TRBJ1-2	CASSASTGGLLGYTF	TGTGCCAGCAGTGCATCGACAGGGGGCTTATTAGGCTACACCTTC
TRBV19	few	TRBD2	TRBJ2-3	CASKRGGVTDTQYF	TGTGCCAGTAAGCGGGGGGGGGTCACAGATACGCAGTATTTT
TRBV30	-	TRBD1	TRBJ2-1	CAWSPTSGGTGWYNEQFF	TGTGCCTGGAGTCCTACTTCCGGAGGGACAGGGTGGTACAATGAGCAGTTCTTC
TRBV28	once	TRBD1	TRBJ1-3	CASSTGTGGLRNTIYF	TGTGCCAGCAGTACCGGGACAGGGGGCCTAAGAAACACCATATATTTT
TRBV9	few	TRBD1	TRBJ2-7	CASSMRQGPPYEQYF	TGTGCCAGCAGCATGAGACAGGGACCTCCCTACGAGCAGTACTTC
TRBV5-4	-	-	TRBJ2-7	CASSRRDSGYEQYF	TGTGCCAGCAGCCGGCGGGACTCCGGATACGAGCAGTACTTC
TRBV11-2	-	-	TRBJ2-5	CASSLQGHIQETQYF	TGTGCCAGCAGCTTGCAGGGACACATTCAAGAGACCCAGTACTTC
TRBV10-1	once	-	TRBJ2-1	CASSDFSKTPNEQFF	TGCGCCAGCAGTGATTTTAGCAAGACCCCCAATGAGCAGTTCTTC
TRBV11-2	once	TRBD2	TRBJ2-5	CASSLGGGAGETQYF	TGTGCCAGCAGCCTTGGGGGGGGAGCAGGAGAGACCCAGTACTTC
TRBV19	-	-	TRBJ1-1	CASVSRLEGTEAFF	TGTGCCTCAGTATCCCGTCTAGAAGGCACTGAAGCTTTCTTT
TRBV7-2	-	TRBD1	TRBJ1-5	CASSLGTGGNNQPQHF	TGTGCCAGCAGCTTAGGCACAGGGGGGAACAATCAGCCCCAGCATTTT
TRBV18	-	TRBD2	TRBJ2-7	CASSPIPGGGYEQYF	TGTGCCAGCTCACCAATCCCGGGAGGGGGTTACGAGCAGTACTTC